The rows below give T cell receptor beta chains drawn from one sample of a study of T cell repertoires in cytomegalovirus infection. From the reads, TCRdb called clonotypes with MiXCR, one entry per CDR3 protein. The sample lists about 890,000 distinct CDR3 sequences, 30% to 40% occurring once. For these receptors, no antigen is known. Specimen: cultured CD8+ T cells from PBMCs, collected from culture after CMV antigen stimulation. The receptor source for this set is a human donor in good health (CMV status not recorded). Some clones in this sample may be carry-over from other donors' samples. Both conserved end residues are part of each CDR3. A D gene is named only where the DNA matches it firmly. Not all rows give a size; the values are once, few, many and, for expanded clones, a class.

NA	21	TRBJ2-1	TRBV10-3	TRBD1	CAISEPYLLGTGGNAIYEQFF	TGTGCCATCAGTGAGCCATACCTCTTAGGCACAGGGGGGAACGCAATTTATGAGCAGTTCTTC
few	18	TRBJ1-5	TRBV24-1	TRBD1	CATSDLAWGDRSNQPQHF	TGTGCCACCAGTGATTTAGCGTGGGGGGACAGGAGCAATCAGCCCCAGCATTTT
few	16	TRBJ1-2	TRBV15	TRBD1	CATSREGQGGWNGYTF	TGTGCCACCAGCAGAGAGGGACAGGGTGGATGGAATGGCTACACCTTC
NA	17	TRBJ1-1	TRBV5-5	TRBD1	CASSFGNRGLKDTEAFF	TGTGCCAGCAGCTTTGGAAACAGGGGGCTAAAGGACACTGAAGCTTTCTTT
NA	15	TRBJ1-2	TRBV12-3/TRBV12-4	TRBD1	CASRATGQGLYGYTF	TGTGCCAGCAGAGCGACAGGACAGGGCCTATATGGCTACACCTTC
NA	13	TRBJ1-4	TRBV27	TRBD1	CVSRRQGSEKLFF	TGTGTCAGCAGAAGACAGGGGAGTGAAAAACTGTTTTTT
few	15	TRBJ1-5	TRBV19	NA	CASSTPGFVFQPQHF	TGTGCCAGTAGTACCCCAGGGTTTGTATTTCAGCCCCAGCATTTT
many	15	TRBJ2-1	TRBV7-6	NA	CASTLDLSSYNEQFF	TGTGCCAGCACCCTGGACTTAAGCTCCTACAATGAGCAGTTCTTC
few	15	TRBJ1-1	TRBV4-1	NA	CASSQVPGENTEAFF	TGCGCCAGCAGCCAAGTCCCGGGGGAGAACACTGAAGCTTTCTTT
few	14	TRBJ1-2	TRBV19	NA	CASSPDSPNYGYTF	TGTGCCAGTAGTCCGGACAGTCCTAACTATGGCTACACCTTC
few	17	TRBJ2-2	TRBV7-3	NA	CASSSTAGGSNTGELFF	TGTGCCAGCAGCTCCACGGCCGGGGGCTCGAACACCGGGGAGCTGTTTTTT
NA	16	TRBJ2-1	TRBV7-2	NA	CASSPWHGSSYNEQFF	TGTGCCAGCAGCCCATGGCACGGCAGCTCCTACAATGAGCAGTTCTTC
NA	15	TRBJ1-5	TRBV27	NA	CASRFDFYSNQPQHF	TGTGCCAGCAGGTTTGACTTTTATAGCAATCAGCCCCAGCATTTT
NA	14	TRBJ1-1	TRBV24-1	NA	CATNLTGDTDQAFF	TGTGCCACCAATCTAACCGGGGACACGGATCAAGCTTTCTTT
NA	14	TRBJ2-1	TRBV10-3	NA	CAIRLSTETNEQFF	TGTGCCATCAGACTATCGACAGAGACCAATGAGCAGTTCTTC
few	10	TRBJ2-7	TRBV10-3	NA	CAIGNYEQYF	TGTGCCATCGGCAACTACGAGCAGTACTTC
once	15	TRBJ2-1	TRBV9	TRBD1	CASSLRTGESDEQFF	TGTGCCAGCAGCCTTCGGACAGGGGAGAGTGATGAGCAGTTCTTC
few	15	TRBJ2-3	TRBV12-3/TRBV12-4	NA	CASRIGRTDTDTQYF	TGTGCCAGCAGAATCGGCAGGACTGACACAGATACGCAGTATTTT
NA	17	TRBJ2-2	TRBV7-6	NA	CASSQRGGAGASGELFF	TGTGCCAGCAGTCAAAGGGGGGGCGCGGGCGCCTCCGGGGAGCTGTTTTTT
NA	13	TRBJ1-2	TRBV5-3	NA	CARSLGKGYGYTF	TGTGCCAGAAGCTTGGGAAAAGGGTATGGCTACACCTTC
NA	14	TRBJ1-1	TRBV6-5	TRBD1	CASSSTGPTSEAFF	TGTGCCAGCAGTTCGACAGGGCCTACCTCTGAAGCTTTCTTT
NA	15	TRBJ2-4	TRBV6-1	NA	CASSFSFMAKNIQYF	TGTGCCAGCAGTTTCAGTTTTATGGCCAAAAACATTCAGTACTTC
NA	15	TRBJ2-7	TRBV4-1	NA	CASSSSLTDSYEQYF	TGCGCCAGCAGCTCTTCTCTGACGGACTCCTACGAGCAGTACTTC
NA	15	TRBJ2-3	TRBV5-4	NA	CASSLGVGTGDTQYF	TGTGCCAGCAGCTTGGGTGTGGGAACGGGAGATACGCAGTATTTT
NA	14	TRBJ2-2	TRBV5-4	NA	CAFTDWRNTGELFF	TGTGCCTTTACAGACTGGCGAAACACCGGGGAGCTGTTTTTT
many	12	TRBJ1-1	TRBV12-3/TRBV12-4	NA	CASTDLGTEAFF	TGTGCCAGCACCGATCTAGGGACTGAAGCTTTCTTT
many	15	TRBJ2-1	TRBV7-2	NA	CASSLGGDRRNEQFF	TGTGCCAGCAGCTTAGGGGGGGACAGACGGAATGAGCAGTTCTTC
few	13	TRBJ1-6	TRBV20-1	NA	CSARRRDNSPLHF	TGCAGTGCTAGAAGGAGGGACAATTCACCCCTCCACTTT
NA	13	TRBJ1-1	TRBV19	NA	CASSIFGNTEAFF	TGTGCCAGTAGTATCTTTGGGAACACTGAAGCTTTCTTT
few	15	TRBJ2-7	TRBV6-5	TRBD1	CASKWGGQGSYEQYF	TGTGCCAGCAAATGGGGGGGACAGGGAAGCTACGAGCAGTACTTC
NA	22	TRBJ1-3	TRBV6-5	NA	CASSPTHVRAARKSSRGNTIYF	TGTGCCAGCAGTCCAACTCATGTCCGGGCCGCGAGAAAGTCCTCAAGGGGAAACACCATATATTTT
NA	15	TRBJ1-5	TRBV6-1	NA	CASSERYRVDQPQHF	TGTGCCAGCAGTGAAAGGTACAGGGTTGATCAGCCCCAGCATTTT
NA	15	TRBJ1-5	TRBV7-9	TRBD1	CASSKGQGGNQPQHF	TGTGCCAGCAGCAAAGGACAGGGTGGCAATCAGCCCCAGCATTTT
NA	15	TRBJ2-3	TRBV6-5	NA	CASSSGAGVTDTQYF	TGTGCCAGCAGTTCAGGGGCCGGGGTCACAGATACGCAGTATTTT
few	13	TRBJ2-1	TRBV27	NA	CASSFGPDNEQFF	TGTGCCAGCAGTTTCGGACCTGACAATGAGCAGTTCTTC
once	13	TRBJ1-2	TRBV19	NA	CASSITGADGYTF	TGTGCCAGTAGTATCACGGGTGCCGATGGCTACACCTTC
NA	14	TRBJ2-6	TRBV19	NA	CASSIEIKLGVLTF	TGTGCCAGTAGTATAGAGATCAAGTTAGGCGTCCTGACTTTC
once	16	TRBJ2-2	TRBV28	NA	CVSSPERTDDTGELFF	TGTGTCAGCAGCCCTGAGCGGACGGACGACACCGGGGAGCTGTTTTTT
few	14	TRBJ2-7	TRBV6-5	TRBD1	CASSYTTGGYEQYF	TGTGCCAGCAGTTACACCACAGGGGGCTACGAGCAGTACTTC
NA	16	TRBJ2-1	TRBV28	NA	CASSSPGRVPIWEQFF	TGTGCCAGCAGTTCTCCGGGACGCGTCCCTATATGGGAGCAGTTCTTC
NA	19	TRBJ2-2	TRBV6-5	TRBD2	CASSLLAGGLGQNTGELFF	TGTGCCAGCAGCCTACTAGCGGGGGGGCTTGGGCAGAACACCGGGGAGCTGTTTTTT
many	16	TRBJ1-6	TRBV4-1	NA	CASSQVAGTENSPLHF	TGCGCCAGCAGCCAAGTCGCCGGGACGGAAAATTCACCCCTCCACTTT
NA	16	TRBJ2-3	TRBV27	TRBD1	CASSLSGQGVTDTQYF	TGTGCCAGCAGTTTATCGGGACAGGGGGTAACAGATACGCAGTATTTT
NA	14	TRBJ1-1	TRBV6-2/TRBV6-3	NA	CASSYKLLNTEAFF	TGTGCCAGCAGTTACAAACTATTGAACACTGAAGCTTTCTTT
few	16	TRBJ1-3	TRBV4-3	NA	CASSQDRVNSGNTIYF	TGCGCCAGCAGCCAAGATCGCGTTAACTCTGGAAACACCATATATTTT
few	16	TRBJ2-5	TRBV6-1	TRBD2	CASSEALAGGQETQYF	TGTGCCAGCAGTGAAGCCCTAGCGGGGGGCCAGGAGACCCAGTACTTC
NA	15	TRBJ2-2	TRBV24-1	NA	CATSEGARDTGELFF	TGTGCCACCAGTGAGGGGGCCCGGGACACCGGGGAGCTGTTTTTT
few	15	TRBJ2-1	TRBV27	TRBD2	CASSPGTISYNEQFF	TGTGCCAGCAGTCCGGGGACTATCTCCTACAATGAGCAGTTCTTC
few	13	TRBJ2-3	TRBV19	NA	CATGQTDEIMQYF	TGTGCCACCGGACAGACCGACGAAATTATGCAGTATTTT
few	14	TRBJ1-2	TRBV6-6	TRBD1	CASSQGAGLYGYTF	TGTGCCAGCAGTCAGGGGGCGGGTCTCTATGGCTACACCTTC
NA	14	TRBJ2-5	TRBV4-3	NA	CASSQDRAQETQYF	TGCGCCAGCAGCCAAGACAGGGCCCAAGAGACCCAGTACTTC
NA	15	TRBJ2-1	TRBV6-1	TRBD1	CASSAPGQGAHEQFF	TGTGCCAGCAGTGCGCCGGGACAGGGGGCCCATGAGCAGTTCTTC
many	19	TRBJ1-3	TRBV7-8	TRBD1	CASSLPVTGPSKSGNTIYF	TGTGCCAGCAGCTTACCAGTGACAGGGCCAAGCAAGTCTGGAAACACCATATATTTT
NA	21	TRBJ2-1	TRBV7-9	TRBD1	CASTITPGQGFSPSSYNEQFF	TGTGCCAGCACCATAACCCCGGGACAGGGGTTTTCCCCTTCCTCCTACAATGAGCAGTTCTTC
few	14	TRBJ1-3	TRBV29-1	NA	CSVGARDTGNTIYF	TGCAGCGTTGGAGCACGGGACACGGGAAACACCATATATTTT
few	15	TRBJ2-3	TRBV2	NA	CSSNKGAFSTDTQYF	TGTTCGAGCAATAAAGGGGCCTTTAGCACAGATACGCAGTATTTT
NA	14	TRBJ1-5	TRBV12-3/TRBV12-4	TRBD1	CASNDRGGNQPQHF	TGTGCCAGCAACGACAGGGGAGGCAATCAGCCCCAGCATTTT